This TCR beta chain was identified in a study of blood T cell repertoires in COVID-19. Background on the study: COVID-19 samples collected from the United States, Italy and Spain covered acute and convalescent phases.

Trimming removed 7 bases from V and 5 bases from J, with 9 bases in between. The CDR3 is made up of 12 amino acids. The germline V gene encodes CDR1 SNHLY and CDR2 FYNNEI. Only in-frame clones appear in the TCRdb table, and some are missing; sequencing was by immunoSEQ multiplex PCR. The sample lists over 200,000 clones; over 70% were seen once. The table lists this clone with a few counts. Sequenced: peripheral blood. The sequence came from a man older than 75 with acute or convalescent COVID-19. The chain is built from TRBV2 and TRBJ2-1, with D possibly being TRBD2 (5 bases). Here the CDR3 reads CASTRGHNEQFF. The CDR3 DNA reads TGTGCCAGCACGAGAGGGCACAATGAGCAGTTCTTC.